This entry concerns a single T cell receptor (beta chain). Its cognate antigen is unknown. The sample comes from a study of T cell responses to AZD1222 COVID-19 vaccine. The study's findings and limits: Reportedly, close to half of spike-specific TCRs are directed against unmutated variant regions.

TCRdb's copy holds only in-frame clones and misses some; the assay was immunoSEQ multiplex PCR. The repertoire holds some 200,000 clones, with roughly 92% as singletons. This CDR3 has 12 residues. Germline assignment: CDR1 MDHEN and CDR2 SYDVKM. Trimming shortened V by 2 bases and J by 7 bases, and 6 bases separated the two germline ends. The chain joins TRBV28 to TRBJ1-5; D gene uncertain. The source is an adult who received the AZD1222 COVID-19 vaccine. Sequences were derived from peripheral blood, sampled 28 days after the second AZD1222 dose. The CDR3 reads CASSLAVQPQHF. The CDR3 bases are TGTGCCAGCAGTTTAGCAGTCCAGCCCCAGCATTTT.